Each of the 12 T cell receptor beta chains below was sequenced from the same sample in a study of blood T cell repertoires in COVID-19. The method was immunoSEQ multiplex PCR; TCRdb's version includes in-frame clones alone and lacks a portion of them. The sample contains about 440,000 clones, more than 85% of which appear only once. Material: peripheral blood. These receptors all come from a woman in her 30s with acute or convalescent COVID-19.

V usage is TRBV4-2 and J usage is TRBJ2-7; a weak D match, TRBD2 (5 bases). The V end was cut by 5 bases, the J end by 3 bases, with 14 bases between. Germline assignment: CDR1 LGHNA and CDR2 YNFKEQ. This CDR3 spans 14 amino acids. CDR3 sequence: CASSDPGEGYEQYF. CDR3 DNA sequence: TGTGCCAGCAGCGACCCAGGTGAGGGCTACGAGCAGTACTTC.

J is TRBJ1-2 and V is TRBV5-8; 9 bases agree with TRBD1. The junction had 10 bases not matched to a gene; V was cut back by 5 bases and J by 8 bases. This CDR3 spans 14 amino acids. Germline CDR1 SGHTS, CDR2 YDEGEE. The CDR3 DNA is TGTGCCAGCAGACTCACAGGGGGCCTGGGGGGCTACACCTTC. The encoded protein is CASRLTGGLGGYTF.

The chain employs TRBV7-2 and TRBJ1-6, with a weak D call TRBD1 (6 bases). This CDR3 is built from 16 residues. With 1 base removed from V and 7 bases from J, the gap between germline ends came to 14 bases. Germline V gene sequence: CDR1 SGHTA, CDR2 FQGNSA. The DNA for the CDR3 is TGTGCCAGCAGCTTAGGTTTGCAGGGGCTGAATTCACCCCTCCACTTT. Encoded protein: CASSLGLQGLNSPLHF.

The V call is TRBV9, the J call TRBJ1-6; the match to TRBD1 covers 8 bases. Unmatched junction bases numbered 10, after V lost 3 bases and J lost 14 bases. In germline, CDR1 is SGDLS, CDR2 YYNGEE. The CDR3 is made up of 14 amino acids. The chain's CDR3 is CASSAGTGDYTLHF. In DNA, the CDR3 is TGTGCCAGCAGCGCCGGGACAGGTGACTATACCCTCCACTTT. Full variable domain (remainder filled in from reference TRBV9 and TRBJ1-6): DSGVTQTPKHLITATGQRVTLRCSPRSGDLSVYWYQQSLDQGLQFLIQYYNGEERAKGNILERFSAQQFPDLHSELNLSSLELGDSALYFCASSAGTGDYTLHFGNGTRLTVT.

This clone was seen a single time. The rearrangement joins TRBV6-5 to TRBJ2-7, with a tentative D call TRBD1 (6 bases). The CDR3 runs to 12 residues. The germline V gene encodes CDR1 MNHEY and CDR2 SVGAGI. V lost 8 bases and J 7 bases, leaving 15 bases between the germline ends. CDR3 region: CASALGTQEQYF. CDR3 bases: TGTGCCAGCGCCCTCGGGACACAAGAGCAGTACTTC.

The chain couples TRBV18 to TRBJ2-7; 9 bases are shared with TRBD1. Germline-derived CDR1 and CDR2 are KGHSH and LQKENI. The CDR3 extends over 15 amino acids. The V gene end was trimmed by 1 base and the J gene end by 1 base; junction bases not matched to a gene: 2. CDR3 sequence reads: CASSPLGQGSYEQYF. The DNA for the CDR3 is TGTGCCAGCTCACCACTGGGACAGGGATCCTACGAGCAGTACTTC. The entire variable domain, with the rest obtained from reference TRBV18 and TRBJ2-7, is as follows: NAGVMQNPRHLVRRRGQEARLRCSPMKGHSHVYWYRQLPEEGLKFMVYLQKENIIDESGMPKERFSAEFPKEGPSILRIQQVVRGDSAAYFCASSPLGQGSYEQYFGPGTRLTVT.

The chain joins TRBV27 to TRBJ1-2; D perhaps matches TRBD1 (6 bases). CDR3 length: 15 residues. Trimming cost V 3 bases and J 2 bases, with 13 bases left between them. From germline, CDR1 is MNHEY and CDR2 SMNVEV (reference sequence). In nucleotides, the CDR3 is TGTGCCAGCAGTTTTGGTAGGGGGGGAAACTATGGCTACACCTTC. Translated, it gives CASSFGRGGNYGYTF.

This clone was seen a single time. The J gene is TRBJ1-2, the V gene TRBV7-8, with 10 positions matching TRBD1. V lost 1 base, J lost 6 bases, and 11 bases stayed unmatched. Germline assignment: CDR1 SGHVS and CDR2 FQNEAQ. This CDR3 region has 17 residues. The CDR3 DNA reads TGTGCCAGCAGCTTAGGGACCGGGACAGGGGAAGTCAATGGCTACACCTTC. Translation gives CASSLGTGTGEVNGYTF.

The rearrangement links TRBV6-2 or TRBV6-3 to TRBJ2-6; TRBD2 is a possible D gene (6 bases). In germline, CDR1 is MNHEY, CDR2 SVGEGT. Between the trimmed V and J ends, which lost 6 bases and 4 bases, there was a span of 10 bases. The CDR3 sequence is 14 residues long. The CDR3 nucleotides are TGTGCCAGCAGCCGGAGCGGGGGGGCCAACGTCCTGACTTTC. Amino acids: CASSRSGGANVLTF.

V and J are TRBV11-2 and TRBJ2-7, with TRBD1 as a possible D gene (7 bases). Trimming took off 1 base at V and 1 base at J, with 14 bases between the two ends. This CDR3 has 16 amino acids. CDR1 and CDR2 from the germline V gene are SGHAT and FQNNGV. This CDR3 is CASSLGRGARSYEQYF. The DNA for the CDR3 is TGTGCCAGCAGCTTAGGCAGGGGGGCCAGATCCTACGAGCAGTACTTC.

This chain joins TRBV29-1 and TRBJ2-3, with D perhaps matching TRBD2 (5 bases). Germline V gene sequence: CDR1 SQVTM, CDR2 ANQGSEA. The CDR3 length is 14 residues. Trimming pared 4 bases from V and 2 bases from J, leaving 13 bases between. The CDR3 loop is CSVGTSWDTDTQYF. The DNA of the CDR3 is TGCAGCGTTGGTACTAGTTGGGACACAGATACGCAGTATTTT.

The chain has TRBV29-1 and TRBJ1-5; D may be TRBD1 (6 bases). CDR1 SQVTM and CDR2 ANQGSEA come from the germline V gene. The V gene lost 6 bases and the J gene lost 6 bases, with 15 bases spanning the gap. The CDR3 has 13 amino acids. CDR3 amino acids: CSVGTGQGQPQHF. CDR3 coding DNA: TGCAGCGTCGGAACAGGGCAGGGTCAGCCCCAGCATTTT.